This T cell receptor (beta chain) is drawn from a study of blood T cell repertoires in COVID-19. This clone was observed a single time. Produced via immunoSEQ multiplex PCR; TCRdb's table is partial and in-frame only. Here the sample spans approximately 300,000 clones, 92% being singletons. V dropped 1 base and J dropped 11 bases, with 14 bases sitting between them. This CDR3 is built from 13 residues. Germline lookup yields CDR1 SGHTA and CDR2 FQGNSA. This sequence originates from a woman under 40 who had recovered from COVID-19. This chain joins TRBV7-2 and TRBJ1-1; D unresolved. Sequenced: PBMCs or T cells enriched from blood (not recorded which). CDR3 nucleotide sequence: TGTGCCAGCAGCTTAGATCCCCTTCAGGTGGCTTTCTTT. It codes for CASSLDPLQVAFF.